These T cell receptor beta chains were read from a single sample in a study of PD-1 blockade in classical Hodgkin lymphoma. Sequenced by immunoSEQ multiplex PCR; TCRdb stores in-frame clones only, minus some. This table holds 21,000 or so clones, 85% to 90% found once. The source was peripheral blood mononuclear cells (PBMCs), collected before the fourth cycle of nivolumab. The receptor set was obtained from a human donor with classical Hodgkin lymphoma. The CDR3 runs from the conserved cysteine through the conserved F or W. The D gene is left open where the match is weak. A clone size is listed for some rows: how often the clone was seen (once, few, many), or a class if it is expanded.

J | D | V | size | DNA | CDR3
TRBJ1-1 | TRBD1 | TRBV10-3 | - | TGTGCCATCACGGACAGGGTGAACACTGAAGCTTTCTTT | CAITDRVNTEAFF
TRBJ2-7 | - | TRBV7-6 | medium-sized | TGTGCCAGCAGCTTAATGGAAGGTTACGAGCAGTACTTC | CASSLMEGYEQYF
TRBJ1-2 | - | TRBV11-2 | - | TGTGCCAGCAGCTTAGGGTCAGGTGGCGCAGGGCATGGCTACACCTTC | CASSLGSGGAGHGYTF
TRBJ2-7 | TRBD2 | TRBV2 | - | TGTGCCAGCAGAGGGACTAGCGGGAGACCCGAGCAGTACTTC | CASRGTSGRPEQYF
TRBJ1-5 | - | TRBV30 | - | TGTGCCTGGGGCCCTGACGTTGGCAATCAGCCCCAGCATTTT | CAWGPDVGNQPQHF
TRBJ2-3 | TRBD2 | TRBV6-4 | - | TGTGCCAGCAGTGAAGCGGGGGGAGCGGATACGCAGTATTTT | CASSEAGGADTQYF
TRBJ2-3 | TRBD2 | TRBV4-1 | - | TGCGCCAGCAGCCAAGGGCTGGGACTAGCGGGAGGATACACAGATACGCAGTATTTT | CASSQGLGLAGGYTDTQYF
TRBJ2-3 | - | TRBV6-5 | once | TGTGCCAGCAGTTACGGCTCGGGCGGCACAGATACGCAGTATTTT | CASSYGSGGTDTQYF
TRBJ2-7 | - | TRBV7-9 | - | TGTGCCAGCAGCTTAGCGTTCCAGGGTCACAACGAGCAGTACTTC | CASSLAFQGHNEQYF
TRBJ2-5 | TRBD1 | TRBV5-1 | - | TGCGCCAGCAGCACCGGGACAGGGGTCTACCAAGAGACCCAGTACTTC | CASSTGTGVYQETQYF
TRBJ2-7 | - | TRBV7-9 | - | TGTGCCAGCAGCTCTACTTACGAGCAGTACTTC | CASSSTYEQYF